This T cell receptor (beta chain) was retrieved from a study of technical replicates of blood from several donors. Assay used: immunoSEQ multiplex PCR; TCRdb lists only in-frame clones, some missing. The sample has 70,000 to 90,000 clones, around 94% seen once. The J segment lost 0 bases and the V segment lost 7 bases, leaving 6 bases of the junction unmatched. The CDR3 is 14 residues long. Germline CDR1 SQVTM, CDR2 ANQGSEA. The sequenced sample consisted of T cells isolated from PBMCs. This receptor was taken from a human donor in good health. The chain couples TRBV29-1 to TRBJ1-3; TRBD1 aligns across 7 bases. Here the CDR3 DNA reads TGCAGCGGACTGGACAGGAACTCTGGAAACACCATATATTTT. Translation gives CSGLDRNSGNTIYF.